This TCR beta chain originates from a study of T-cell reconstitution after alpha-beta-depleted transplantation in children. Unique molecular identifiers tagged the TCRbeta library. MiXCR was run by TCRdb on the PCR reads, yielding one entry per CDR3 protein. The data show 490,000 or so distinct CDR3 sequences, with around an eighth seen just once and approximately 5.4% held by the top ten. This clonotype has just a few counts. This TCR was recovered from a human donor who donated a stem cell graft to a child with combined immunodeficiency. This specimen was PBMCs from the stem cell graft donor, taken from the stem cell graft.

The CDR3 region is CASSPGTGDNQPQHF. CDR3 in DNA: TGTGCCAGCAGCCCCGGGACAGGGGACAATCAGCCCCAGCATTTT. J is TRBJ1-5 and V is TRBV27, with 10 bases identical to TRBD1. The CDR3 covers 15 residues. CDR1 and CDR2 (germline): MNHEY, SMNVEV (reference sequence). Trimming at V came to 6 bases and at J to 3 bases, leaving 5 bases not matched to a gene.